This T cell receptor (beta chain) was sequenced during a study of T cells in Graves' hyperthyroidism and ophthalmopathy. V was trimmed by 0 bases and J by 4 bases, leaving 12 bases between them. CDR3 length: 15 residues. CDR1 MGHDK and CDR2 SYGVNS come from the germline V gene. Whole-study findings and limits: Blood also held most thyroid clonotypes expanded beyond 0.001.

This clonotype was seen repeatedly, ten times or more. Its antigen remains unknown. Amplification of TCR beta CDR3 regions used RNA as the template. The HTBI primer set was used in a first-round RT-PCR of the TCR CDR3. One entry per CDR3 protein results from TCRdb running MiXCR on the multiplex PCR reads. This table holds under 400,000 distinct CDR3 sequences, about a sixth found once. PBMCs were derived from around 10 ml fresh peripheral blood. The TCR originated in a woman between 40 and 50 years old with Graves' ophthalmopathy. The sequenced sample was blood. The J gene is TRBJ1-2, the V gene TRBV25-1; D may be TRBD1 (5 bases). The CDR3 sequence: CASSEYVDTLYGYTF. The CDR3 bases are TGTGCCAGCAGTGAATACGTGGACACTCTCTATGGCTACACCTTC.